The sequence of this T cell receptor beta chain was determined in a study of shared clonotypes between healthy human individuals. Original processing notes: ImmunoSEQ output lacked quality scores and full-length reads, limiting matched filtering. Method: immunoSEQ multiplex PCR; TCRdb's copy keeps in-frame clones and lacks some. V and J calls and clone size come straight from that table; D and trimming were deduced from the DNA. Of 2 million to 2.5 million clones in the sample, roughly 95% were seen once. The authors divided CD4+ cells into CD45RA+ naive and CD45RA-negative memory subsets. Remarks on this clone: The junction differs from germline at one of its ends, possibly a read error.

CDR1 is SSHAT and CDR2 is FNYEAQ in the germline V gene (reference sequence). The CDR3 spans 16 residues. The clonotype was recovered from a man younger than 30 in good health. The sequenced sample was naive CD4+ T cells sorted from blood. Indicated subset: CD45RA+ positively selected. The chain is built from TRBV7-7 and TRBJ2-5; D might be TRBD1 (5 bases). The CDR3 loop is CASSPLVGGAKGTQYF. In DNA form, the CDR3 reads TGTGCTAGCAGCCCTCTAGTAGGTGGGGCTAAGGGGACCCAGTACTTC.